Sequencing of this TCR beta chain was carried out in a study of blood T cell repertoires in COVID-19. Across the whole study: In each case, the material was cDNA or gDNA derived from T cells, B-cell-depleted T cells, or PBMCs.

Participants spanned ages roughly 18 to 90 years and resided in roughly 26 US areas. Assay: immunoSEQ multiplex PCR; the TCRdb copy retains only in-frame clones and omits some. The sample lists under 300,000 clones; 80% to 90% were seen once. Trimming pared 4 bases from V and 5 bases from J, leaving 18 bases between. The CDR3 totals 15 residues. From germline, CDR1 is SGHKS and CDR2 YYEKEE (reference sequence). The chain combines TRBV5-5 with TRBJ1-2, with a weak D call TRBD1 (5 bases). Sequencing was performed on PBMCs or T cells enriched from blood (not recorded which). The clonotype comes from a woman between 50 and 59 years old who had been exposed to COVID-19. The CDR3 bases are TGTGCCAGCAGCGCCAGCCCGGACAAGTCTTATGGCTACACCTTC. Amino acid sequence: CASSASPDKSYGYTF.